One and the same sample provided the 23 T cell receptor beta chains below, sequenced in a study of T cells in Graves' hyperthyroidism and ophthalmopathy. RNA transcripts yielded amplified TCR beta CDR3 regions. Primed by the HTBI set, a first-round RT-PCR was run on the TCR CDR3. TCRdb used MiXCR to reprocess the multiplex PCR reads, holding one entry per CDR3 protein. Among about 500,000 distinct CDR3 sequences listed, approximately 15% were seen once. What was sequenced was blood. These receptors came from a woman younger than 35 with Graves' hyperthyroidism.

This clonotype turned up a few times. The CDR3 reads CSVSWGPTGEQYF. The CDR3 coding sequence is TGCAGCGTTAGTTGGGGTCCTACTGGAGAGCAGTACTTC. This rearrangement joins TRBV29-1 to TRBJ2-7; unclear D gene. This CDR3 is built from 13 residues. Trimming removed 5 bases from V and 7 bases from J, with 18 bases in between. From germline, CDR1 is SQVTM and CDR2 ANQGSEA.

This clonotype occurred many times. The CDR3, as DNA: TGTGCCAGCAGTTGGGGCAGGGGCAACAATGAGCAGTTCTTC. Amino acid sequence: CASSWGRGNNEQFF. V is TRBV28 and J is TRBJ2-1, with D possibly matching TRBD1 (6 bases). Germline V lookup: CDR1 MDHEN, CDR2 SYDVKM. The CDR3 is made up of 14 amino acids. V was shortened by 4 bases and J by 5 bases, with 12 bases between the two germline ends.

The V and J genes are TRBV14 and TRBJ1-1; D unresolved. The CDR3 totals 13 residues. The V end was cut by 4 bases, the J end by 11 bases, with 17 bases between. In germline, CDR1 is SGHDN, CDR2 FVKESK. As DNA, the CDR3 is TGTGCCAGCAGCCCTAGCTCCAATCGGAGGGCTTTCTTT. Protein sequence: CASSPSSNRRAFF.

This clonotype has ten or more counts. This chain uses TRBV19 with TRBJ2-7; 10 nucleotides agree with TRBD2. V lost 6 bases, J lost 0 bases, and 2 bases stayed unmatched. The CDR3 sequence is 14 residues long. The germline CDR1 and CDR2 sequences are LNHDA and SQIVND (reference sequence). CDR3 nucleotides: TGTGCCAGTAGCGGGACTAGCGACTCCTACGAGCAGTACTTC. Amino acid sequence: CASSGTSDSYEQYF. The full variable domain, completed using reference TRBV19 and TRBJ2-7, is DGGITQSPKYLFRKEGQNVTLSCEQNLNHDAMYWYRQDPGQGLRLIYYSQIVNDFQKGDIAEGYSVSREKKESFPLTVTSAQKNPTAFYLCASSGTSDSYEQYFGPGTRLTVT.

In this sample, this clonotype turned up many times. V and J are TRBV20-1 and TRBJ2-5; D is perhaps TRBD2 (6 bases). CDR1 is DFQATT and CDR2 is SNEGSKA in the germline V gene (reference sequence). The CDR3 totals 14 residues. V gave up 0 bases and J gave up 2 bases, with 10 bases separating them. CDR3 in DNA: TGCAGTGCTAGAGAGCTAGCGAGACAAGAGACCCAGTACTTC. Amino acid sequence: CSARELARQETQYF.

V is TRBV20-1 and J is TRBJ2-3, with 15 bases fitting TRBD2. Germline V CDR1 and CDR2: DFQATT, SNEGSKA (reference sequence). Trimming cost V 7 bases and J 4 bases; bases outside gene matches: 9. The CDR3 has 16 amino acids. CDR3 bases: TGCAGTGGGACTAGCGGGAGGGCCGTATCGCCAGATACGCAGTATTTT. The encoded protein is CSGTSGRAVSPDTQYF.

Worth noting for this clonotype: With a much larger clone just one base away, this may be a read error. The V and J genes are TRBV18 and TRBJ2-1; unclear D gene. CDR1 is KGHSH, CDR2 LQKENI, per germline. There are 12 residues in the CDR3. The CDR3 protein is CANSPGEQFQFF. The DNA for the CDR3 is TGTGCCAACTCACCCGGCGAGCAGTTTCAGTTCTTC.

At least ten counts were recorded for this clonotype. The rearrangement joins TRBV11-2 to TRBJ2-1; 7 bases map to TRBD1. CDR1 SGHAT and CDR2 FQNNGV come from the germline V gene. The CDR3 totals 15 residues. The junction had 5 bases not matched to a gene; V was cut back by 3 bases and J by 3 bases. The CDR3 protein is CASSLRDSFYNEQFF. The CDR3 DNA is TGTGCCAGCAGCTTGAGGGACAGCTTCTACAATGAGCAGTTCTTC.

This clonotype was detected a few times. The chain is built from TRBV7-9 and TRBJ2-4; D perhaps matches TRBD1 (6 bases). Germline V gene lookup returns CDR1 SEHNR and CDR2 FQNEAQ (reference sequence). CDR3 length: 15 amino acids. With 2 bases removed from V and 7 bases from J, the gap between germline ends came to 15 bases. CDR3 in amino acids: CASSLSGAGLNIQYF. CDR3 nucleotides: TGTGCCAGCAGCTTATCAGGGGCAGGGTTGAACATTCAGTACTTC.

This clonotype was seen ten or more times. This sequence joins TRBV7-9 and TRBJ2-5; tentative D call: TRBD2 (5 bases). This CDR3 comprises 14 residues. Germline V CDR1 and CDR2: SEHNR, FQNEAQ (reference sequence). The V gene lost 5 bases and the J gene lost 5 bases, with 15 bases spanning the gap. CDR3 in DNA: TGTGCCAGCAGCGTATACCGGGGTGAGGAGACCCAGTACTTC. Translated: CASSVYRGEETQYF.

The CDR3 nucleotides are TGTGCCACCAGCAGAGATTTAGGGACAGTCTCCGAGCAGTACTTC. Translating gives CATSRDLGTVSEQYF. The chain couples TRBV15 to TRBJ2-7; 7 nucleotides agree with TRBD1. The V gene's germline CDR1 is LNHNV and CDR2 YYDKDF (reference sequence). This CDR3 spans 15 amino acids. The V segment lost 0 bases and the J segment 6 bases; nucleotides outside the gene matches: 8.

A few counts support this clonotype. The rearrangement links TRBV18 to TRBJ2-5; the D is unclear. V lost 2 bases, J lost 5 bases, and 12 bases lay in between. Germline V CDR1 and CDR2: KGHSH, LQKENI. The CDR3 runs to 14 residues. The CDR3 region is CASSPIMFLETQYF. CDR3 nucleotide sequence: TGTGCCAGCTCACCAATCATGTTCTTGGAGACCCAGTACTTC.

This clonotype was seen ten or more times. The chain is built from TRBV12-3 or TRBV12-4 and TRBJ2-7; TRBD2 matches 15 bases. The CDR3 covers 14 residues. After removal of 4 bases from V and 6 bases from J, the junction contained 1 base not matched to a gene. The CDR3 loop is CASSSGLAGGEQYF. CDR3 sequence (DNA): TGTGCCAGCAGTTCGGGACTAGCGGGAGGCGAGCAGTACTTC.

This clonotype was detected only a few times. The chain combines TRBV12-3 or TRBV12-4 with TRBJ1-2; tentative D call: TRBD1 (5 bases). Trimming stripped 5 bases from V and 0 bases from J, with 13 bases between. The CDR3 spans 15 residues. CDR3 nucleotide sequence: TGTGCCAGCAGTCCAACAGGCGCAGCTAACTATGGCTACACCTTC. It yields the protein CASSPTGAANYGYTF.

The chain is built from TRBV20-1 and TRBJ2-3, with D hard to call. This CDR3 has 15 residues. Trimming pared 0 bases from V and 1 base from J, leaving 11 bases between. Germline V gene sequence: CDR1 DFQATT, CDR2 SNEGSKA (reference sequence). The CDR3 nucleotides are TGCAGTGCTAGAGAACTTCTCCAAGGCACAGATACGCAGTATTTT. This gives the protein CSARELLQGTDTQYF.

V and J are TRBV25-1 and TRBJ1-2; D may be TRBD1 (6 bases). Trimming left V 3 bases short and J 3 bases short, with 17 bases between. The germline CDR1 and CDR2 sequences are MGHDK and SYGVNS. This CDR3 contains 16 residues. The DNA of the CDR3 is TGTGCCAGCAGTGATAGTAGATGGACAGCCTACTATGGCTACACCTTC. The encoded protein is CASSDSRWTAYYGYTF.

This chain links TRBV6-1 with TRBJ1-3; D uncertain. This CDR3 spans 13 amino acids. V lost 7 bases and J lost 2, with 9 bases in between. Looked up from germline, CDR1 is MNHNS and CDR2 is SASEGT. The CDR3 sequence: CASTGFPGNTIYF. Written as DNA, the CDR3 is TGTGCCAGCACCGGATTCCCTGGAAACACCATATATTTT.

In its sample, this clonotype was seen many times. V gene TRBV27 combines with J gene TRBJ1-6; D gene unclear. The CDR3 is 15 residues long. V was pared by 5 bases and J by 8 bases, with 16 bases between. The V gene's germline CDR1 is MNHEY and CDR2 SMNVEV (reference sequence). DNA of the CDR3: TGTGCCAGCAGTAACCGGGTCCTCGTGCATTCACCCCTCCACTTT. Protein product: CASSNRVLVHSPLHF.

This clonotype was found many times. This sequence joins TRBV12-3 or TRBV12-4 and TRBJ2-3; 7 bases align to TRBD2. V lost 5 bases and J lost 2; bases outside the gene matches: 10. This CDR3 is 16 amino acids long. This CDR3 is CASSPPGGVSTDTQYF. The CDR3 DNA reads TGTGCCAGCAGTCCGCCGGGGGGTGTTTCCACAGATACGCAGTATTTT.

Comment on this clonotype: This could be a read error, since a much larger clone is one nucleotide away. This chain connects TRBV7-2 to TRBJ1-2, with 9 bases that match TRBD1. Germline lookup yields CDR1 SGHTA and CDR2 FQGNSA. The CDR3 totals 16 residues. CDR3 in amino acids: CASSTEPGQGAYGCTF. CDR3 sequence (DNA): TGTGCCAGCAGCACGGAACCGGGACAGGGAGCCTATGGCTGCACCTTC.

This clonotype was observed many times. The genes are TRBV12-3 or TRBV12-4 and TRBJ2-7, with 9 positions matching TRBD2. J lost 2 bases, V lost 6 bases, and 17 bases had no gene match. The CDR3 spans 18 residues. Written as DNA, the CDR3 is TGTGCCAGCAGCTTAATAGGCGGGAGGGCCTCCGGGACCTACGAGCAGTACTTC. Its protein product is CASSLIGGRASGTYEQYF.

The chain uses TRBV5-1 and TRBJ1-1, with unresolved D. Germline assignment: CDR1 SGHRS and CDR2 YFSETQ. The CDR3 sequence is 12 residues long. Trimming shortened V by 4 bases and J by 3 bases, and 7 bases separated the two germline ends. The CDR3 nucleotides read TGCGCCAGCAGCATGGACGACACTGAAGCTTTCTTT. This encodes CASSMDDTEAFF.

J is TRBJ1-6 and V is TRBV5-1, with unresolved D. This CDR3 has 14 residues. Germline loops: CDR1 SGHRS, CDR2 YFSETQ. V gave up 4 bases and J gave up 7 bases, with 12 bases separating them. CDR3 in DNA: TGCGCCAGCAGCGTGGGGATTATCAATTCACCCCTCCACTTT. This codes for CASSVGIINSPLHF.